This TCR beta chain was sequenced for a study of shared clonotypes between healthy human individuals. Investigators divided CD4+ cells into CD45RA+ naive and CD45RA-negative memory subsets. The sample holds one count of this clone. In the study's own analysis: Junction-only immunoSEQ data arrived without quality scores, meaning filtering differed. Assay used: immunoSEQ multiplex PCR; TCRdb lists only in-frame clones, some missing. That table supplies the V and J calls and clone size; D and trimming were determined from the DNA. The sample records roughly 760,000 clones, roughly 70% being singletons. The receptor comes from a woman between 25 and 40 years old in good health. Material: memory CD4+ T cells sorted from blood. Subset noted: CD45RA-negative fraction.

CDR3 sequence (DNA): TGTGCCAGCAGTGAGGCCCCGACGGGTCAGCCCCAGCATTTT. Translation: CASSEAPTGQPQHF. V usage is TRBV2 and J usage is TRBJ1-5; D uncertain. Germline V CDR1 and CDR2: SNHLY, FYNNEI. This CDR3 contains 14 residues. Trimming left V 3 bases short and J 6 bases short, with 12 bases between.